Presented here are 18 T cell receptor delta chains from one specimen sequenced in a study of gamma-delta chains in newborns, infants, children. TCRdb reran clone calling via CATT on the reads. The table has roughly 2,200 delta-chain clones, approximately 1.5% seen once. The sample consisted of blood. These receptors all stem from a child who was a newborn, infant or young child, either healthy, febrile or measles-vaccinated (not recorded which).

This clone was counted between two and nine times. TCRdb's protein for this DNA is that of a much larger clone and differs from the translation at residue 17, likely a read error; the protein shown is the DNA translation. V is TRDV1 and J is TRDJ1; TRDD3 aligns across 9 bases. This CDR3 has 21 amino acids. Germline CDR1 reads TSWWSYY; CDR2 reads QGS. CDR3 residues: CALGPTGPYWGTRPYTGKLIF. The DNA for the CDR3 is TGTGCTCTTGGGCCCACAGGACCCTACTGGGGGACCAGGCCGTACACCGGTAAACTCATCTTT.

This clone was seen a few times. The chain recombines TRDV3 with TRDJ1; TRDD3 matches 7 bases. Germline trimming cut 4 bases from V and 0 bases from J; bases unmatched to any gene: 20. This CDR3 is built from 18 residues. The germline V gene encodes CDR1 TVYSNPD and CDR2 GDNSRS (reference sequence). Here the CDR3 DNA reads TGTGCCTCCGACCAGTACTTCGGGGGGATTTCGTACACCGATAAACTCATCTTT. This encodes CASDQYFGGISYTDKLIF.

This clone is categorized as medium-sized. The same CDR3 can be traced to other DNA sequences in this sample. The chain links TRDV1 to TRDJ1; 9 bases are a match to TRDD3. From germline, CDR1 is TSWWSYY and CDR2 QGS. The V gene end was trimmed by 2 bases and the J gene end by 0 bases; junction bases not matched to a gene: 19. This CDR3 comprises 21 residues. DNA for the CDR3: TGTGCTCTTGGGGAAAGGGGCCGTTCGTGGTGGGGGATAACGTACACCGATAAACTCATCTTT. Its translation is CALGERGRSWWGITYTDKLIF.

Concerning this clone itself: TCRdb shows a much larger clone's protein in place of this DNA's translation, and the two differ at residue 9, likely through a read error; the protein shown is translated from the DNA. The chain combines TRDV2 with TRDJ1, with TRDD3 matching over 7 bases. J gave up 0 bases and V 3 bases, and 9 bases lay outside the gene matches. CDR3 length: 16 residues. The germline V gene encodes CDR1 GEAIGNYY and CDR2 EKD. CDR3 sequence (DNA): TGTGCCTGTGACCAGAGTACTGGGGTACACACCGATAAACTCATCTTT. Residues: CACDQSTGVHTDKLIF.

Judged by abundance, this clone is large (0.1 to 1%). Within the sample, other DNA sequences also encode this same CDR3. The rearrangement links TRDV1 to TRDJ1; D not resolved. Trimming stripped 1 base from V and 0 bases from J, with 21 bases between. This CDR3 is built from 19 residues. CDR1 TSWWSYY and CDR2 QGS come from the germline V gene. CDR3 protein: CALGEPPHGISSHTDKLIF. The CDR3 DNA reads TGTGCTCTTGGGGAACCCCCCCACGGAATTTCATCTCACACCGATAAACTCATCTTT.

This clone occurred a few times. The mismatch at residue 4 between this DNA's translation and the TCRdb protein of a much larger clone likely reflects a read error; the protein shown is translated from the DNA. The chain is built from TRDV1 and TRDJ1; D remains ambiguous. Germline CDR1 reads TSWWSYY; CDR2 reads QGS. The CDR3 sequence is 18 residues long. The CDR3 coding sequence is TGTGCTCTTAGGGAATGTTCAGGTGTCCCCCCGCGCGCCGATAAACTCATCTTT. Translating it yields CALRECSGVPPRADKLIF.

With respect to this clone: This probably arose from a read error, given a far larger clone one base away. Other DNA sequences from this sample encode an identical CDR3 as well. This chain connects TRDV1 to TRDJ1; TRDD3 aligns across 8 bases. The CDR3 spans 19 residues. CDR1 and CDR2 from the germline V gene are TSWWSYY and QGS. J lost 0 bases, V lost 3 bases, and 15 bases had no gene match. In nucleotides, the CDR3 is TGTGCTCTTGGGGAGGGCCCTCCTACCGGACTGGGGGACACCGATAAACTCATCTTT. Its translation is CALGEGPPTGLGDTDKLIF.

This clone was detected only a few times. A read error likely explains why the TCRdb protein, taken from a much larger clone, differs from this DNA's translation at residue 13; the protein shown is translated from the DNA. The chain joins TRDV1 to TRDJ1; D uncertain. The J gene, missing from TCRdb, was assigned here through DNA to germline matching. Germline CDR1 and CDR2: TSWWSYY and QGS. Trimming left V 2 bases short and J 10 bases short, with 23 bases between. This CDR3 is 16 amino acids long. CDR3 DNA sequence: TGTGCTCTTGGGGAATTCCCCCTCTCAGGCAGAACTATACTCATCTTT. This gives the protein CALGEFPLSGRTILIF.

Concerning this clone: The TCRdb protein comes from a much larger clone and disagrees with this DNA's translation at residue 7, likely due to a read error; the protein given here is derived from the DNA. The rearrangement uses TRDV1 and TRDJ1, with D tentatively TRDD2 (6 bases). Germline CDR1 is TSWWSYY and CDR2 is QGS. The CDR3 length is 20 residues. Trimming shortened V by 1 base and J by 0 bases, and 24 bases separated the two germline ends. Here the CDR3 reads CALGEPAFPRTRGNTDKLIF. CDR3 in DNA: TGTGCTCTTGGGGAACCCGCCTTCCCTCGCACTCGGGGCAACACCGATAAACTCATCTTT.

The table lists this clone with a few counts. TCRdb has a much larger clone's protein, which differs at residue 7 from the translation of this DNA, likely because of a read error; what is shown is the protein translated from the DNA. This sequence joins TRDV1 and TRDJ1, with 12 nucleotides matching TRDD3. Germline-derived CDR1 and CDR2 are TSWWSYY and QGS. The CDR3 extends over 19 amino acids. The V gene end was trimmed by 1 base and the J gene end by 1 base; junction bases not matched to a gene: 10. CDR3 sequence reads: CALGEPASYWGIPTDKLIF. The CDR3 region has the DNA TGTGCTCTTGGGGAACCAGCATCCTACTGGGGGATACCCACCGATAAACTCATCTTT.

This clone is labeled as large. Other DNA sequences in the same sample also yield this CDR3. The CDR3, as DNA: TGTGCTCTTGGGAAGGCCTTCCAACAACTACTGGGTCCACCGTACCTGCCGTACACCGATAAACTCATCTTT. Protein sequence: CALGKAFQQLLGPPYLPYTDKLIF. The chain is built from TRDV1 and TRDJ1; TRDD2 or TRDD3 may be the D gene (6 bases each). Germline V gene sequence: CDR1 TSWWSYY, CDR2 QGS. The CDR3 totals 24 residues. The V end was cut by 5 bases, the J end by 0 bases, with 40 bases between.

This clone was recorded a few times. The amino acid sequence in TCRdb belongs to a much larger clone and departs from this DNA's translation at residue 8, likely a sequencing read error; the sequence shown is translated from the DNA. The chain carries TRDV2 and TRDJ1; TRDD3 aligns across 10 bases. Germline loops: CDR1 GEAIGNYY, CDR2 EKD. J was trimmed by 0 bases and V by 3 bases; bases with no gene match: 24. CDR3 length equals 22 residues. DNA of the CDR3: TGTGCCTGTGACGCCCGATTCCACGTCCCTGGGGGATATGAGGCGTACACCGATAAACTCATCTTT. Translated: CACDARFHVPGGYEAYTDKLIF.

This clone was counted between two and nine times. A single base is all that separates this from a far larger clone, so a read error is likely. This same CDR3 is encoded by further DNA sequences in the sample. The chain is built from TRDV1 and TRDJ1; D is possibly TRDD3 (5 bases). Per the germline V gene, CDR1 is TSWWSYY and CDR2 is QGS. V was shortened by 0 bases and J by 0 bases, with 8 bases between the two germline ends. CDR3 length equals 15 residues. The CDR3, as DNA: TGTGCTCTTGGGGAACTATCTGGGTACACCGATAAACTCATCTTT. Protein: CALGELSGYTDKLIF.

As for this clone: The protein that TCRdb holds for this DNA derives from a much larger clone and differs from the translated DNA at residue 9, which likely indicates a read error; the protein shown here is translated from the DNA. V and J are TRDV2 and TRDJ1; a possible D gene is TRDD3 (5 bases). This CDR3 is 15 amino acids long. Germline V gene data show CDR1 as GEAIGNYY and CDR2 as EKD. V lost 1 base and J 2 bases, leaving 13 bases between the germline ends. The CDR3 sequence: CACDTNVLETDKLIF. CDR3 nucleotides: TGTGCCTGTGACACGAATGTACTGGAAACCGATAAACTCATCTTT.

This clone was seen only a few times. This DNA's translation differs at residue 14 from TCRdb's protein, which comes from a much larger clone; a read error is likely, and the protein shown is translated from the DNA. This sequence joins TRDV2 and TRDJ1; TRDD3 matches at 9 bases. The germline V gene encodes CDR1 GEAIGNYY and CDR2 EKD. The CDR3 has 16 amino acids. CDR3 residues: CAIIAGIRDGADKIIF. DNA of the CDR3: TGTGCCATCATAGCGGGGATACGCGATGGAGCCGATAAAATCATCTTT.

As regards this clone: TCRdb lists the protein of a much larger clone for this DNA, which differs at residue 6, so this is likely a read error; the protein given here is translated from the DNA itself. The chain is built from TRDV1 and TRDJ1; D not certain. V shed 9 bases and J shed 0 bases, with 17 bases lying between them. There are 15 residues in the CDR3. Looked up from germline, CDR1 is TSWWSYY and CDR2 is QGS. The CDR3 nucleotides read TGTGCTCTGAGGACTTACCCCGACTACACCGATAAACTCATCTTT. Translating gives CALRTYPDYTDKLIF.

Of note for this clone: The protein held in TCRdb is that of a much larger clone and does not match this DNA's translation at residue 13, likely because of a read error; the protein shown is translated from the DNA. This chain connects TRDV1 to TRDJ1, with 8 positions matching TRDD3. With V trimmed by 0 bases and J by 1 base, 16 bases remained unmatched. There are 20 residues in the CDR3. Germline V gene lookup returns CDR1 TSWWSYY and CDR2 QGS. Here the CDR3 reads CALGELVFYWGVWGTDKLIF. CDR3 DNA: TGTGCTCTTGGGGAACTAGTATTCTACTGGGGGGTATGGGGCACCGATAAACTCATCTTT.

With respect to this clone: Translating this DNA gives a protein that differs at residue 14 from the TCRdb one, which belongs to a much larger clone; a read error is likely, and the protein shown is this translation. This sequence joins TRDV2 and TRDJ1; 9 bases agree with TRDD3. The germline V gene has CDR1 GEAIGNYY and CDR2 EKD. CDR3 length: 16 residues. CDR3 sequence reads: CAIIAGIRDGADKPIF. The CDR3 region has the DNA TGTGCCATCATAGCGGGGATACGCGATGGAGCCGATAAACCCATCTTT.